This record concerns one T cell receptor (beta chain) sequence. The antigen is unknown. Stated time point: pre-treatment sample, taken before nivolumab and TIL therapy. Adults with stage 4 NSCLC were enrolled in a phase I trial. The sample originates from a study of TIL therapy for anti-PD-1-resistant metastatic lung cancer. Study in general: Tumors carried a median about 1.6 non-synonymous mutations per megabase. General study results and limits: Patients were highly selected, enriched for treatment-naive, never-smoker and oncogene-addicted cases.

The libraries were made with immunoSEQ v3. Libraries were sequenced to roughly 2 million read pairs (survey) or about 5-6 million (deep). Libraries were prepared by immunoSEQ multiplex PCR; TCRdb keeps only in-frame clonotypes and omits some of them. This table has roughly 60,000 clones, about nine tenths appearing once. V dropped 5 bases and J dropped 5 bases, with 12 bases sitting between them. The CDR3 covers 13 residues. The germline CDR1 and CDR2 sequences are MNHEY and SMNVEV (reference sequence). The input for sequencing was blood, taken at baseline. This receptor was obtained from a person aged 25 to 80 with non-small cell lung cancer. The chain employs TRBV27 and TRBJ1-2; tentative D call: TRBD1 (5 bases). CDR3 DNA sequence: TGTGCCAGCAGTAAACCGGCAGGGTATGGCTACACCTTC. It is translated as CASSKPAGYGYTF.